The T cell receptor (beta chain) described here comes from a study of T cells after yellow fever vaccination. In this sample, this clonotype turned up a few times. The CDR3 runs to 13 residues. Germline values: CDR1 MNHEY, CDR2 SVGEGT. Trimming took 4 bases from V and 0 from J, leaving 7 bases between them. TCRdb redid the calling of the 5' RACE reads with MiXCR, one entry per CDR3 protein. The data show 130,000 or so distinct CDR3 sequences, roughly 15% seen once. The sample in question was CD8+ T cells sorted from PBMCs, obtained 5 days after the yellow fever booster vaccination. The J gene is TRBJ2-7, the V gene TRBV6-2 or TRBV6-3, with D possibly matching TRBD2 (5 bases). This clonotype was obtained from a man between 18 and 29 years old who received the YFV17D yellow fever vaccine. The CDR3 region is CASSFDYSYEQYV. In DNA, the CDR3 is TGTGCCAGCAGTTTCGACTACTCCTACGAGCAGTACGTC.